The present T cell receptor (beta chain) was sequenced within a study of T cells in Graves' hyperthyroidism and ophthalmopathy. This clonotype was observed a handful of times. Amplified TCR beta CDR3 regions came from RNA transcripts. Using the HTBI primer set, a first-round RT-PCR was run on the TCR CDR3. MiXCR was run by TCRdb on the multiplex PCR reads, yielding one entry per CDR3 protein. The sample contains some 460,000 distinct CDR3 sequences, more than 15% of which appear only once. Trimming took off 4 bases at V and 1 base at J, with 5 bases between the two ends. The CDR3 runs to 13 residues. Germline V gene lookup returns CDR1 KGHDR and CDR2 SFDVKD.

The chain employs TRBV24-1 and TRBJ2-3; tentative D call: TRBD2 (5 bases). The sample was blood. This sequence originates from a young woman with Graves' hyperthyroidism. CDR3 sequence: CATSDGGTDTQYF. CDR3 nucleotides: TGTGCCACCAGTGACGGGGGCACAGATACGCAGTATTTT.